This T cell receptor (beta chain) emerged from a study of blood T cell repertoires in COVID-19. Study at large: Samples taken during acute and convalescent COVID-19 were collected in the United States, Italy and Spain. T cells, B-cell-depleted T cells, or PBMCs supplied cDNA or gDNA.

The CDR3 totals 15 residues. Germline assignment: CDR1 MDHEN and CDR2 SYDVKM. The junction had 9 bases not matched to a gene; V was cut back by 6 bases and J by 2 bases. In the original processing: Reference gene primer amplification gave estimated nucleated cell counts. The protocol was immunoSEQ multiplex PCR, while the TCRdb copy is restricted to in-frame clones and leaves out a portion. V and J calls and clone size follow that table, whereas D and trimming were derived from the DNA. The table shows 75,000 to 95,000 clones, with approximately 87% occurring only once. This clone was detected only once.

The receptor was isolated from a human donor in a cohort sampled during active COVID-19. The genes are TRBV28 and TRBJ2-5, with 7 positions matching TRBD1. Material for sequencing was peripheral blood. The CDR3 bases are TGTGCCAGCAGGCCTAGCAGGGGGTGGCAAGAGACCCAGTACTTC. Translation gives CASRPSRGWQETQYF.